Each of the 15 T cell receptor beta chains below was sequenced from the same sample in a study of blood T cells in healthy people across ages. With a J-beta primer mix and a sample-barcoded 5' primer, a second PCR ran 7 to 11 cycles. TCRdb re-called the 5' RACE reads through MiXCR, storing one row per CDR3 protein. Found here are some 290,000 distinct CDR3 sequences, about 25% of them singletons; the top ten hold approximately 29%. Sequenced sample: blood. All receptors derive from a woman aged 70-85 years in good health.

This clonotype was observed a few times. The genes are TRBV20-1 and TRBJ1-3; D ambiguous. This CDR3 region has 15 residues. Germline loops: CDR1 DFQATT, CDR2 SNEGSKA (reference sequence). Trimming took off 6 bases at V and 0 bases at J, with 15 bases between the two ends. In nucleotides, the CDR3 is TGCAGTGCGGCCCCCCGACTCTCCTCTGGAAACACCATATATTTT. It yields the protein CSAAPRLSSGNTIYF.

This clonotype was recorded a few times. The chain carries TRBV12-3 or TRBV12-4 and TRBJ2-3; D call uncertain. This CDR3 comprises 14 residues. The V end was cut by 6 bases, the J end by 4 bases, with 14 bases between. CDR3 loop: CASSLSVSADTQYF. The CDR3, as DNA: TGTGCCAGCAGCTTAAGCGTTTCGGCAGATACGCAGTATTTT.

The chain links TRBV4-1 to TRBJ2-4, with D possibly being TRBD1 or TRBD2 (5 bases each). The germline V gene has CDR1 MGHRA and CDR2 YSYEKL. The CDR3 consists of 20 residues. Trimming removed 3 bases from V and 0 bases from J, with 24 bases in between. CDR3 loop: CASSQEAPGRSKLAKNIQYF. CDR3 sequence (DNA): TGCGCCAGCAGCCAGGAGGCACCGGGACGCAGTAAGCTAGCCAAAAACATTCAGTACTTC.

In its sample, this clonotype was seen a few times. The chain joins TRBV3-1 to TRBJ2-1; 9 bases match TRBD2. The germline gives CDR1 LGHDT, CDR2 YNNKEL (reference sequence). Trimming cost V 5 bases and J 7 bases; bases outside gene matches: 9. The CDR3 loop spans 15 amino acids. The CDR3 spells CASSARTSVLNEQFF. For the CDR3, the DNA is TGTGCCAGCAGCGCCCGGACTAGCGTTCTAAATGAGCAGTTCTTC.

The CDR3 coding sequence is TGTGCCAGCAGTTTACAGGGGAACTCCTACGAGCAGTACTTC. Its translation: CASSLQGNSYEQYF. The rearrangement uses TRBV12-3 or TRBV12-4 and TRBJ2-7; maybe TRBD1 (6 bases). The length of the CDR3 is 14 residues. V lost 2 bases to trimming and J lost 0 bases, with 8 bases between them.

CDR3 protein: CASSQGEHDYGYTF. The CDR3 nucleotides are TGTGCCAGCAGCCAAGGAGAACATGACTATGGCTACACCTTC. The genes are TRBV14 and TRBJ1-2; the D is unclear. Germline lookup yields CDR1 SGHDN and CDR2 FVKESK. CDR3 length equals 14 residues. Trimming took off 1 base at V and 3 bases at J, with 9 bases between the two ends.

This clonotype was seen a few times. The rearrangement uses TRBV6-2 or TRBV6-3 and TRBJ2-7; 12 nucleotides match TRBD2. CDR1 and CDR2 (germline): MNHEY, SVGEGT. The CDR3 has 14 residues. The V gene end was trimmed by 6 bases and the J gene end by 1 base; junction bases not matched to a gene: 1. The chain's CDR3 is CASRTSGGSYEQYF. CDR3 coding DNA: TGTGCCAGCAGGACTAGCGGGGGATCCTACGAGCAGTACTTC.

The J gene is TRBJ2-5, the V gene TRBV7-2; D remains ambiguous. The J call may be faulty, since TRBJ2-1 better matches the DNA end. The CDR3 sequence is 11 residues long. The germline CDR1 and CDR2 sequences are SGHTA and FQGNSA. CDR3 coding DNA: TGTGCCAGCAACACCGACAATGAGCAGTTCTTC. This translates into CASNTDNEQFF.

The chain joins TRBV20-1 to TRBJ2-5; D is perhaps TRBD2 (5 bases). V shed 5 bases and J shed 2 bases, with 9 bases lying between them. The CDR3 is made up of 12 amino acids. Germline V lookup: CDR1 DFQATT, CDR2 SNEGSKA (reference sequence). CDR3 protein: CSALAYQETQYF. The CDR3 DNA is TGCAGTGCTTTAGCGTATCAAGAGACCCAGTACTTC.

This clonotype was recorded many times. The gene calls are TRBV29-1 and TRBJ2-5; D ambiguous. This CDR3 region has 13 residues. Trimming took 7 bases from V and 2 from J, leaving 14 bases between them. Germline CDR1 reads SQVTM; CDR2 reads ANQGSEA. CDR3 region: CSALGLGQETQYF. As DNA, the CDR3 is TGCAGCGCCCTTGGATTAGGACAAGAGACCCAGTACTTC. Full variable domain (rest looked up from reference TRBV29-1 and TRBJ2-5): SAVISQKPSRDICQRGTSLTIQCQVDSQVTMMFWYRQQPGQSLTLIATANQGSEATYESGFVIDKFPISRPNLTFSTLTVSNMSPEDSSIYLCSALGLGQETQYFGPGTRLLVL.

This chain links TRBV28 with TRBJ2-7; a possible D gene is TRBD2 (5 bases). Germline V gene sequence: CDR1 MDHEN, CDR2 SYDVKM. The V end lost 7 bases, the J end lost 3 bases, and 16 bases lay between the germline ends. The CDR3 contains 14 residues. CDR3 protein: CASISGDPLYEQYF. The DNA for the CDR3 is TGTGCCAGCATAAGCGGAGATCCCCTCTACGAGCAGTACTTC. The full variable domain, rest sourced from reference TRBV28 and TRBJ2-7, is DVKVTQSSRYLVKRTGEKVFLECVQDMDHENMFWYRQDPGLGLRLIYFSYDVKMKEKGDIPEGYSVSREKKERFSLILESASTNQTSMYLCASISGDPLYEQYFGPGTRLTVT.

V gene TRBV3-1 combines with J gene TRBJ2-1; D gene ambiguous. CDR1 is LGHDT, CDR2 YNNKEL, per germline (reference sequence). V shed 1 base and J shed 4 bases, with 5 bases lying between them. The CDR3 extends over 13 amino acids. CDR3 amino acids: CASSQARYNEQFF. In nucleotides, the CDR3 is TGTGCCAGCAGCCAAGCAAGATACAATGAGCAGTTCTTC.

This clonotype appeared a few times. This chain joins TRBV27 and TRBJ2-5, with 9 bases lining up with TRBD2. The J call may be mistaken, given a closer DNA end match to TRBJ2-7. The germline V gene has CDR1 MNHEY and CDR2 SMNVEV (reference sequence). The CDR3 sequence is 16 residues long. The CDR3 nucleotides read TGTGCCAGCAGTTTATCACCTAGCGGGAACACCTACGAGCAGTACTTC. Residues: CASSLSPSGNTYEQYF.

This clonotype has just one count. This chain uses TRBV20-1 with TRBJ2-1; possibly TRBD1 for D (6 bases). The CDR3 is made up of 16 amino acids. Germline CDR1 is DFQATT and CDR2 is SNEGSKA (reference sequence). Deletions cut 0 bases from V and 2 bases from J, with 14 bases between. CDR3 sequence reads: CSARDATGQTYNEQFF. The CDR3 region has the DNA TGCAGTGCTAGAGATGCAACAGGGCAAACCTACAATGAGCAGTTCTTC.

The V call is TRBV12-5, the J call TRBJ1-5; a weak D match, TRBD1 (6 bases). The V gene's germline CDR1 is LGHNT and CDR2 FRNRAP. V lost 8 bases and J lost 4, with 18 bases in between. This CDR3 region has 15 residues. This CDR3 is CASSPVAGENQPQHF. DNA of the CDR3: TGTGCTAGTTCTCCGGTGGCAGGGGAAAATCAGCCCCAGCATTTT.